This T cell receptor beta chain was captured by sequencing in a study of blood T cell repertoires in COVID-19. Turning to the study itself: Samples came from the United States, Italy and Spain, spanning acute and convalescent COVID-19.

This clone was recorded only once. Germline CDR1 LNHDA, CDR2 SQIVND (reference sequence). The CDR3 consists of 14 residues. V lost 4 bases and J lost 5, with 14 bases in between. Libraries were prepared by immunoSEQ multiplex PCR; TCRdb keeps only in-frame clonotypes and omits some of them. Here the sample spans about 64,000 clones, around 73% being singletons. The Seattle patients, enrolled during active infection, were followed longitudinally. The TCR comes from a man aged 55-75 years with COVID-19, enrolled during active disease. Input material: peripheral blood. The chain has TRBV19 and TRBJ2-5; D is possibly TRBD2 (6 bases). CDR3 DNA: TGTGCCAGTAGTACCGCTAGCGCGGGTGAGACCCAGTACTTC. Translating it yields CASSTASAGETQYF.